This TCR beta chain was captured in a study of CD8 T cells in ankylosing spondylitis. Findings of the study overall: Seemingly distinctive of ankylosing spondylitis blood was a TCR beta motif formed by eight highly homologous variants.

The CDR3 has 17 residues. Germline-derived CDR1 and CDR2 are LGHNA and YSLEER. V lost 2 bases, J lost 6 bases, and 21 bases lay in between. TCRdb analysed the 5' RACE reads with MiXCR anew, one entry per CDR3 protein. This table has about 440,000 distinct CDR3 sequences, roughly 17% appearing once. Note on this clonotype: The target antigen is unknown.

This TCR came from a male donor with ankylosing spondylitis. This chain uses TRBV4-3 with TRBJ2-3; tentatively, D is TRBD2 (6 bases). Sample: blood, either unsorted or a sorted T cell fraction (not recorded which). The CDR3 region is CASSQSYGRGAADTQYF. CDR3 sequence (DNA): TGCGCCAGCAGCCAATCTTACGGGAGAGGGGCTGCCGATACGCAGTATTTT.